The next 10 T cell receptor beta chains were all read from a single sample in a study of response to subunit inactivated influenza vaccine. MiXCR was run by TCRdb on the RT-PCR reads, yielding one entry per CDR3 protein. The repertoire holds just under 250,000 distinct CDR3 sequences, 12% seen once, with roughly 7.7% in the top ten. The sequenced sample was non-naive T cells sorted from PBMCs, obtained 14 to 15 days before vaccination. The source is a man between 45 and 60 years old who received an inactivated influenza vaccine.

Only a few counts were recorded for this clonotype. Here the CDR3 DNA reads TGTGCCAGCACCCGGGCAGGAGGGGACGAGCAGTACTTC. It encodes CASTRAGGDEQYF. This chain joins TRBV12-3 or TRBV12-4 and TRBJ2-7; D is possibly TRBD2 (6 bases). The CDR3 has 13 residues. Trimming cost V 7 bases and J 5 bases, with 15 bases left between them.

The rearrangement uses TRBV7-2 and TRBJ1-4; 8 bases fit TRBD1. Germline values: CDR1 SGHTA, CDR2 FQGNSA. The trim removed 5 bases at V and 7 bases at J, leaving 9 bases unmatched. The CDR3 extends over 15 amino acids. The DNA of the CDR3 is TGTGCCAGCAGCAAGCGGACAGGGCTAGGTGAAAAACTGTTTTTT. Protein product: CASSKRTGLGEKLFF.

There are a few counts of this clonotype. This sequence joins TRBV20-1 and TRBJ2-1; tentatively, D is TRBD2 (6 bases). The length of the CDR3 is 14 residues. Germline CDR1 reads DFQATT; CDR2 reads SNEGSKA (reference sequence). V lost 6 bases, J lost 8 bases, and 20 bases lay in between. CDR3 DNA: TGCAGTGCGGAAGGGACTGTTAGTCTCGATGAGCAGTTCTTC. Translation gives CSAEGTVSLDEQFF.

This chain connects TRBV7-2 to TRBJ2-7, with unresolved D. The germline V gene encodes CDR1 SGHTA and CDR2 FQGNSA. The CDR3 is 13 amino acids. With 1 base removed from V and 6 bases from J, the gap between germline ends came to 10 bases. The CDR3 DNA follows: TGTGCCAGCAGCTTAGGATCCGGGTTCGAGCAGTACTTC. The encoded protein is CASSLGSGFEQYF.

This clonotype occurred a few times. This chain joins TRBV27 and TRBJ2-3; 8 nucleotides align to TRBD2. V lost 7 bases and J lost 0; bases outside the gene matches: 12. The CDR3 extends over 17 amino acids. Germline assignment: CDR1 MNHEY and CDR2 SMNVEV (reference sequence). As DNA, the CDR3 is TGTGCCAGCACCGTCAGAGTATTAGCGGGGAGCACAGATACGCAGTATTTT. Residues: CASTVRVLAGSTDTQYF.

This clonotype occurred many times. The chain is built from TRBV20-1 and TRBJ2-7; 7 bases line up with TRBD1. CDR1 is DFQATT, CDR2 SNEGSKA, per germline (reference sequence). The CDR3 runs 13 residues. With V trimmed by 3 bases and J by 3 bases, 5 bases remained unmatched. The CDR3 loop reads CSASSRDSYEQYF. CDR3 DNA: TGCAGTGCTAGTAGCCGGGACAGCTACGAGCAGTACTTC.

The J gene is TRBJ2-7, the V gene TRBV3-1; D could derive from TRBD1 or TRBD2 (5 bases each). Trimming stripped 7 bases from V and 6 bases from J, with 16 bases between. The CDR3 is made up of 13 amino acids. The V gene's germline CDR1 is LGHDT and CDR2 YNNKEL (reference sequence). CDR3 loop: CASTGTATGEQYF. CDR3 sequence (DNA): TGTGCCAGCACCGGGACCGCGACTGGCGAGCAGTACTTC.

This clonotype was counted only a few times. J is TRBJ2-7 and V is TRBV28; D is ambiguous. Trimming stripped 6 bases from V and 0 bases from J, with 21 bases between. The CDR3 totals 17 residues. Germline CDR1 MDHEN, CDR2 SYDVKM. In DNA, the CDR3 is TGTGCCAGCAGCCGCACATCCCTATTCCAACCCTCCTACGAGCAGTACTTC. Translated, it gives CASSRTSLFQPSYEQYF.

The chain has TRBV5-4 and TRBJ2-4; 8 bases match TRBD1. Germline loops: CDR1 SGHNT, CDR2 YYREEE (reference sequence). CDR3 length: 14 residues. V trimming: 4 bases; J trimming: 7 bases; junction bases outside the gene matches: 7. The CDR3 reads CASSRQGIGNIQYF. CDR3 nucleotide sequence: TGTGCCAGCAGCCGACAGGGGATTGGGAACATTCAGTACTTC.

This clonotype was detected only a few times. CDR3 coding DNA: TGTGCCAGCACCGGGCAGTTAATGAACACTGAAGCTTTCTTT. Translated, it gives CASTGQLMNTEAFF. V and J are TRBV6-1 and TRBJ1-1; no firm D call. Germline CDR1 is MNHNS and CDR2 is SASEGT. The CDR3 has 14 residues. The V end was cut by 7 bases, the J end by 0 bases, with 12 bases between.